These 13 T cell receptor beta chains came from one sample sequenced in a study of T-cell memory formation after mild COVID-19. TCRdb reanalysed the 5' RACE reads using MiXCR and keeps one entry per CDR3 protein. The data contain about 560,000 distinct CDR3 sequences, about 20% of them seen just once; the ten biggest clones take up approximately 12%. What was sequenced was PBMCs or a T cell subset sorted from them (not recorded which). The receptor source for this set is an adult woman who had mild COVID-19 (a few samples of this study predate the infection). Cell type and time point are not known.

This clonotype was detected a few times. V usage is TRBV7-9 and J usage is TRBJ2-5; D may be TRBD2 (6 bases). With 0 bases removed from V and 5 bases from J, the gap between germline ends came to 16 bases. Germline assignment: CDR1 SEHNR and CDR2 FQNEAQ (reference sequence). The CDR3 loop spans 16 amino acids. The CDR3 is CASSLAWDSRGETQYF. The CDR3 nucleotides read TGTGCCAGCAGCTTAGCTTGGGACTCGAGAGGGGAGACCCAGTACTTC.

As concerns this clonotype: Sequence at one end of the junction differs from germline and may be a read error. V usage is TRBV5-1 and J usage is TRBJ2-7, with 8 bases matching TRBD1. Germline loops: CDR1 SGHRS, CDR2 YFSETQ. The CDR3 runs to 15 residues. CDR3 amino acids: CASSPRTGSHYERYF. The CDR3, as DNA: TGCGCCAGCAGCCCGAGGACAGGGAGCCACTACGAGCGGTACTTC.

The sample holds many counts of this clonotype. CDR3 coding DNA: TGTGCCAGCAGCTTATCTCGATCGAACACCGGGGAGCTGTTTTTT. This sequence encodes CASSLSRSNTGELFF. V is TRBV7-9 and J is TRBJ2-2; unclear D gene. V was pared by 2 bases and J by 0 bases, with 7 bases between. The CDR3 loop spans 15 amino acids. Germline lookup yields CDR1 SEHNR and CDR2 FQNEAQ (reference sequence).

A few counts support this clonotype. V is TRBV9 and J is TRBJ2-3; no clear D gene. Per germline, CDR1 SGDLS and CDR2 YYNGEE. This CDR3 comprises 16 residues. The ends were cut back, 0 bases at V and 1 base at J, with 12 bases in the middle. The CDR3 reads CASSVEGGAGTDTQYF. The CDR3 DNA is TGTGCCAGCAGCGTAGAGGGTGGTGCGGGCACAGATACGCAGTATTTT.

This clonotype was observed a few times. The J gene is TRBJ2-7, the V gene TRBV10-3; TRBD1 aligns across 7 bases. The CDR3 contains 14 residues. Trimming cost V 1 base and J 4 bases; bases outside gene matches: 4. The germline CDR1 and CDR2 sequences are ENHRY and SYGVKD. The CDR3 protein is CAISELGGGYEQYF. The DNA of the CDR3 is TGTGCCATCAGTGAGTTAGGGGGCGGATACGAGCAGTACTTC.

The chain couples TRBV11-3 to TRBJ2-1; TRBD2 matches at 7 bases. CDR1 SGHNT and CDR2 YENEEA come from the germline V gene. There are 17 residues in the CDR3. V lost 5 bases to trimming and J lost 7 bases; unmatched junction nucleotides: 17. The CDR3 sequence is CASSPRLAGVPINEQFF. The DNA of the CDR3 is TGTGCCAGCAGCCCCCGACTGGCGGGAGTCCCTATTAATGAGCAGTTCTTC.

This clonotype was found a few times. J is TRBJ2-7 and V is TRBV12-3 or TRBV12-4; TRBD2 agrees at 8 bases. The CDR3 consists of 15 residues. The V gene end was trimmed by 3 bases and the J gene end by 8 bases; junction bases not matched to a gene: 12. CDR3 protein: CASSLGASGSGKQYF. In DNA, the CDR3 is TGTGCCAGCAGTTTGGGGGCTAGCGGGTCCGGGAAGCAGTACTTC.

CDR3 DNA sequence: TGTGCCAGCAGCCGCCGGGGAACTGACTATGGCTACACCTTC. Translated, it gives CASSRRGTDYGYTF. V gene TRBV7-9 combines with J gene TRBJ1-2, with D unclear. Trimming left V 5 bases short and J 3 bases short, with 13 bases between. This CDR3 contains 14 residues. In germline, CDR1 is SEHNR, CDR2 FQNEAQ (reference sequence).

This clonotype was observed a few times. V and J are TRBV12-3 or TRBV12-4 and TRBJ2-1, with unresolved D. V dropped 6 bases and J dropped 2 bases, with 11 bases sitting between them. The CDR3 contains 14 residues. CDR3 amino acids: CASSLTLTYNEQFF. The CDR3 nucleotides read TGTGCCAGCAGCCTCACCCTCACCTACAATGAGCAGTTCTTC.

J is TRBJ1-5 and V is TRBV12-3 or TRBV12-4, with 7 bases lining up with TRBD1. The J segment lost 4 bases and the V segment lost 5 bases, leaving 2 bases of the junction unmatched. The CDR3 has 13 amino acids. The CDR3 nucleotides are TGTGCCAGCAGTGACAGGGCAAATCAGCCCCAGCATTTT. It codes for CASSDRANQPQHF.

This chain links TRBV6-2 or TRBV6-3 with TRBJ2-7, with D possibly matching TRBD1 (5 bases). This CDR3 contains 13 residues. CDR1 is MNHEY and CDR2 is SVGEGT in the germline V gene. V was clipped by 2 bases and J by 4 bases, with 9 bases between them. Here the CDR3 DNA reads TGTGCCAGCAGTTACCACCAGGGTTACGAGCAGTACTTC. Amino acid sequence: CASSYHQGYEQYF.

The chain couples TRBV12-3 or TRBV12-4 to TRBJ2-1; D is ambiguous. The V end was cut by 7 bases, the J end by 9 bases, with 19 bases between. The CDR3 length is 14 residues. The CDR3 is CASISGSSNSEQFF. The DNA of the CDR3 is TGTGCCAGCATCTCCGGTAGTAGCAATAGTGAGCAGTTCTTC.

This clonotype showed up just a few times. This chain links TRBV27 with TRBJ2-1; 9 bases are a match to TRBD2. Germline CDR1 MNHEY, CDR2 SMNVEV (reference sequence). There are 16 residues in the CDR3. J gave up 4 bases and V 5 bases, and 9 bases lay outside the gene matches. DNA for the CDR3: TGTGCCAGCAGTCTTTACCTAGCGGGGCCGTACAATGAGCAGTTCTTC. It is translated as CASSLYLAGPYNEQFF.